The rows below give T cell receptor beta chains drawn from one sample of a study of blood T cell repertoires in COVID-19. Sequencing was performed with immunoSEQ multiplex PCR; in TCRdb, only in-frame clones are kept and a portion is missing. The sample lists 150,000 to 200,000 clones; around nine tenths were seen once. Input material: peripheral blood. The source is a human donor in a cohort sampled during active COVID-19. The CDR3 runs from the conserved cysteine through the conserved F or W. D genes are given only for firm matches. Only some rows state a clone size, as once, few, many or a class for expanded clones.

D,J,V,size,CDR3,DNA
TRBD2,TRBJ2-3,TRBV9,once,CASSGPGLASTDTQYF,TGTGCCAGCAGCGGGCCGGGACTAGCCTCCACAGATACGCAGTATTTT
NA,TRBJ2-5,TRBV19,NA,CASSIAGRQGTQYF,TGTGCCAGTAGTATAGCCGGGAGACAAGGGACCCAGTACTTC
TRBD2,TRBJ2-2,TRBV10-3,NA,CAISKREGTGELFF,TGTGCCATCTCGAAGAGGGAGGGGACCGGGGAGCTGTTTTTT
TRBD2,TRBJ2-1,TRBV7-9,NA,CASSLQSGGRNEQFF,TGTGCCAGCAGCTTACAGTCGGGAGGGCGGAATGAGCAGTTCTTC
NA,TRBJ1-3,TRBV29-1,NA,CSVELQAYGNTIYF,TGCAGCGTTGAGCTACAGGCTTATGGAAACACCATATATTTT
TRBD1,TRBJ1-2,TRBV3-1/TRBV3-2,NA,CASSRGTGGDGYTF,TGTGCCAGCAGCCGAGGGACAGGGGGCGATGGCTACACCTTC
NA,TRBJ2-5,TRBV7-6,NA,CASSLWGEETQYF,TGTGCCAGCAGCTTATGGGGAGAGGAGACCCAGTACTTC
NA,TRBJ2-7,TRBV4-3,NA,CASSQESREWNEQYF,TGCGCCAGCAGCCAAGAGTCCCGGGAGTGGAACGAGCAGTACTTC
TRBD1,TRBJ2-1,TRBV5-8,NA,CASSRRTGSYNEQFF,TGTGCCAGCAGCCGACGGACAGGCTCCTACAATGAGCAGTTCTTC
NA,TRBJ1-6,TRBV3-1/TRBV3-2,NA,CASSRTGEIPYNSPLHF,TGTGCCAGCAGCCGCACCGGGGAGATCCCCTATAATTCACCCCTCCACTTT
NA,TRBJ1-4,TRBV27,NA,CASRIRGGYNEKLFF,TGTGCCAGCAGAATTCGGGGGGGCTATAATGAAAAACTGTTTTTT
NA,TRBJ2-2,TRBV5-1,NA,CASSLGARNTGELFF,TGCGCCAGCAGCTTGGGCGCGCGAAACACCGGGGAGCTGTTTTTT
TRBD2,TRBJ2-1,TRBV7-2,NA,CASSFGTSGGASANEQFF,TGTGCCAGCAGCTTCGGGACTAGCGGGGGGGCTAGCGCCAATGAGCAGTTCTTC
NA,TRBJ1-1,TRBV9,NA,CASSVAAGHTEAFF,TGTGCCAGCAGCGTAGCGGCAGGGCACACTGAAGCTTTCTTT
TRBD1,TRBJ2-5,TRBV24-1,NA,CATSDTGTGGRETQYF,TGTGCCACCAGTGACACCGGGACAGGGGGCCGGGAGACCCAGTACTTC
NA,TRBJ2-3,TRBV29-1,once,CSVDPDTADTQYF,TGCAGCGTTGACCCAGACACCGCAGATACGCAGTATTTT
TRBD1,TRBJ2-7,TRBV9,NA,CASSPGQGTVYEQYF,TGTGCCAGCAGCCCTGGACAGGGCACCGTCTACGAGCAGTACTTC
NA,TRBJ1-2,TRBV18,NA,CASSPWGSYGYTF,TGTGCCAGCTCACCATGGGGCAGCTATGGCTACACCTTC
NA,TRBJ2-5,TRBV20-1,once,CSASWGAGETQYF,TGCAGTGCTAGTTGGGGCGCAGGGGAGACCCAGTACTTC
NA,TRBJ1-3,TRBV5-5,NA,CASSFDSISSSGNTIYF,TGTGCCAGCAGCTTTGACTCCATTTCGAGCTCTGGAAACACCATATATTTT
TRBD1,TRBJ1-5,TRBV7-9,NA,CASSSTGGSINQPQHF,TGTGCCAGCAGTTCGACAGGGGGTTCGATAAATCAGCCCCAGCATTTT
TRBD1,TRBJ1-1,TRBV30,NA,CAWHYPRGVEAFF,TGTGCCTGGCATTATCCCAGGGGGGTTGAAGCTTTCTTT
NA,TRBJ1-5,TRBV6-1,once,CASSTGLQPQHF,TGTGCCAGCTCAACAGGGCTACAGCCCCAGCATTTT
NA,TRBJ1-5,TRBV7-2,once,CASSLGTAYQPQHF,TGTGCCAGCAGCTTAGGGACAGCCTATCAGCCCCAGCATTTT
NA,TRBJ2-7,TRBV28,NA,CATQDSGYEQYF,TGTGCCACCCAAGACTCGGGGTACGAGCAGTACTTC
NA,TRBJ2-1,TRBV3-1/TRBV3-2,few,CASSQDNRGEQFF,TGTGCCAGCAGCCAAGATAACAGAGGGGAGCAGTTCTTC
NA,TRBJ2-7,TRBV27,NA,CASSLSAQGSYEQYF,TGTGCCAGCAGTTTATCGGCTCAGGGTAGCTACGAGCAGTACTTC
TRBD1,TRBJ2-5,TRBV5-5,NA,CASSLEGTAQETQYF,TGTGCCAGCAGCTTGGAGGGGACAGCCCAAGAGACCCAGTACTTC
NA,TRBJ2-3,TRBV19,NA,CASSIGTDTQYF,TGTGCCAGTAGTATCGGTACAGATACGCAGTATTTT
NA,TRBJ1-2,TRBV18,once,CASSPAGVANYGYTF,TGTGCCAGCTCACCCGCAGGGGTGGCTAACTATGGCTACACCTTC
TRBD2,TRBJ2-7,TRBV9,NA,CASSAGGGDGVDEQYF,TGTGCCAGCAGCGCTGGGGGGGGAGACGGGGTTGACGAGCAGTACTTC
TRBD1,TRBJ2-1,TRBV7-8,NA,CASSLGQGAFEQFF,TGTGCCAGCAGCTTAGGGCAGGGGGCTTTTGAGCAGTTCTTC
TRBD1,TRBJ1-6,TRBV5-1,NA,CASSLTGDIPNSPLHF,TGCGCCAGCAGCTTGACAGGGGACATTCCGAATTCACCCCTCCACTTT
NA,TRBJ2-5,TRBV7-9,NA,CASSPQGRRVSQETQYF,TGTGCCAGCAGCCCCCAGGGCCGAAGGGTGAGTCAAGAGACCCAGTACTTC
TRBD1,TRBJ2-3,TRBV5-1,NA,CASSLGGRQGTDTQYF,TGCGCCAGCAGCTTGGGGGGACGACAGGGTACAGATACGCAGTATTTT
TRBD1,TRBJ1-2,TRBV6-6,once,CASSSQGAGYGYTF,TGTGCCAGCAGTTCGCAGGGGGCCGGCTATGGCTACACCTTC
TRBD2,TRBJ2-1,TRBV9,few,CASSVTSGLTYNEQFF,TGTGCCAGCAGCGTCACTAGCGGACTAACCTACAATGAGCAGTTCTTC
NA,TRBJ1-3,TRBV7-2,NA,CASSLGGYATTGNTIYF,TGTGCCAGCAGCTTAGGAGGTTATGCTACTACTGGAAACACCATATATTTT
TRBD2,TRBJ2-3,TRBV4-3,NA,CASSHVRGAGTDTQYF,TGCGCCAGCAGCCATGTGCGGGGGGCCGGCACAGATACGCAGTATTTT
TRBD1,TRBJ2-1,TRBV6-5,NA,CASSWRQGVGEQFF,TGTGCCAGCAGTTGGCGACAGGGGGTAGGTGAGCAGTTCTTC
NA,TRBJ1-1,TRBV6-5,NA,CASSYSTIGSGTEAFF,TGTGCCAGCAGTTACTCGACTATTGGGAGTGGGACTGAAGCTTTCTTT
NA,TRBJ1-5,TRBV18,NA,CASSPGGDQPQHF,TGTGCCAGCTCACCGGGGGGGGATCAGCCCCAGCATTTT
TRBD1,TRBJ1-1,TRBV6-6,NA,CASNSDRGAEAFF,TGTGCCAGCAATAGTGACAGGGGAGCTGAAGCTTTCTTT
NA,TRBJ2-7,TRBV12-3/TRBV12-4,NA,CASSASGTYEQYF,TGTGCCAGCAGTGCCTCCGGGACCTACGAGCAGTACTTC
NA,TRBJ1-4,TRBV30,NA,CAWSGGLSTNEKLFF,TGTGCCTGGAGTGGCGGCCTATCAACTAATGAAAAACTGTTTTTT
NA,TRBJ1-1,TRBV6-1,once,CASSGLFGGLPTEAFF,TGTGCCAGCAGTGGACTTTTCGGGGGGCTGCCCACTGAAGCTTTCTTT
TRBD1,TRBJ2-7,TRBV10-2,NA,CASSESPRSTGMGEQYF,TGCGCCAGCAGTGAGTCCCCCAGATCGACAGGGATGGGCGAGCAGTACTTC
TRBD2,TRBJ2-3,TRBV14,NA,CASSQAGGEMGTDTQYF,TGTGCCAGCAGCCAAGCCGGGGGGGAGATGGGCACAGATACGCAGTATTTT
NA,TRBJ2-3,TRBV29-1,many,CSVAKTSTDTQYF,TGCAGCGTTGCCAAGACTAGCACAGATACGCAGTATTTT
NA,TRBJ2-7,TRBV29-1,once,CSVVSGGPHEQYF,TGCAGCGTTGTTTCGGGCGGGCCCCACGAGCAGTACTTC
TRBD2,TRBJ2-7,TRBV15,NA,CATRERVGGSSYEQYF,TGTGCCACCAGGGAAAGAGTTGGCGGGAGTTCCTACGAGCAGTACTTC
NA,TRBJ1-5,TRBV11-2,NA,CASSLDLNQPQHF,TGTGCCAGCAGCTTAGATCTTAATCAGCCCCAGCATTTT